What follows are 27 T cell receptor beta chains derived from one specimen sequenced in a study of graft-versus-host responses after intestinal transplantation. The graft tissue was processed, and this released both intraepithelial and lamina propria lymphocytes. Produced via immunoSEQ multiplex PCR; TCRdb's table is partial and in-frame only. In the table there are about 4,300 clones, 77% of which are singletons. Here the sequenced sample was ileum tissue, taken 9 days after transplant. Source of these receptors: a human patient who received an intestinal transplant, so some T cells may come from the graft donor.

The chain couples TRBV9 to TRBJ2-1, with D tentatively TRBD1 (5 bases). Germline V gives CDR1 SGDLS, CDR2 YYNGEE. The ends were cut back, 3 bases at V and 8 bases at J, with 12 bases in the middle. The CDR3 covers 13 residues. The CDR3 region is CASSAVGLHEQFF. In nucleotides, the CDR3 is TGTGCCAGCAGCGCAGTGGGGCTCCATGAGCAGTTCTTC.

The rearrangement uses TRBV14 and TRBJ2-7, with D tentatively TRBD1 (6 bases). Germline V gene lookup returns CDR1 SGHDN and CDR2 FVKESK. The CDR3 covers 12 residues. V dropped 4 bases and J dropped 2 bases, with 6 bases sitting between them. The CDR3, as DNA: TGTGCCAGCAGCCGGGACACCTACGAGCAGTACTTC. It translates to CASSRDTYEQYF.

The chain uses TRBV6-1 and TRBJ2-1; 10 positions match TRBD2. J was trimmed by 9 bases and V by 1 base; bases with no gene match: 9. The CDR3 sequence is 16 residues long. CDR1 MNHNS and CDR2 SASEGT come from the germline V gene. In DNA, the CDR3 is TGTGCCAGCAGTGAAGAGGCTAGCGGGAGCTCGGGTGAGCAGTTCTTC. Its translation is CASSEEASGSSGEQFF.

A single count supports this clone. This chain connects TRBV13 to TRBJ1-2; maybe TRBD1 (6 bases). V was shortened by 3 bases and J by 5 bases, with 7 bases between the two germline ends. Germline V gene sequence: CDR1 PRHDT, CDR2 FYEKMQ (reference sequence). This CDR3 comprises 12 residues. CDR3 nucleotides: TGTGCCAGCAGCTTGGGACATTATGGCTACACCTTC. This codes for CASSLGHYGYTF.

This chain's CDR3 is CASSTRGISGNTIYF. As DNA, the CDR3 is TGTGCCAGCAGTACCCGGGGGATCTCTGGAAACACCATATATTTT. The chain recombines TRBV6-1 with TRBJ1-3; D possibly corresponds to TRBD1 (5 bases). The ends were cut back, 5 bases at V and 0 bases at J, with 11 bases in the middle. The CDR3 spans 15 residues. Germline values: CDR1 MNHNS, CDR2 SASEGT.

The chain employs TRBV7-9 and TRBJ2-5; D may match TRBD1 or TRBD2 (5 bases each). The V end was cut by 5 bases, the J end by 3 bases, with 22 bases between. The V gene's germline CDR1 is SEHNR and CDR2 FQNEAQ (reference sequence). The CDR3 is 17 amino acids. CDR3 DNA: TGTGCCAGCAGCCAATGGGGGTCAGGCCCCGGGGAAGAGACCCAGTACTTC. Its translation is CASSQWGSGPGEETQYF.

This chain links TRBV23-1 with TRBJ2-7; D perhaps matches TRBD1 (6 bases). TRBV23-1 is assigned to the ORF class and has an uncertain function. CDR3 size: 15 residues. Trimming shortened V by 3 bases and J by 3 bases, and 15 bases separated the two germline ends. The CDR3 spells CASSQSPGQNYEQYF. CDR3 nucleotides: TGCGCCAGCAGTCAGTCCCCGGGACAAAACTACGAGCAGTACTTC.

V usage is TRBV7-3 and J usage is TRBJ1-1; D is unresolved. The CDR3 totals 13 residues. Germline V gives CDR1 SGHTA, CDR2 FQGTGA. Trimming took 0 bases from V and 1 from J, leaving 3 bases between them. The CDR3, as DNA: TGTGCCAGCAGCTTAACAGGGAACACTGAAGCTTTCTTT. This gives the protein CASSLTGNTEAFF.

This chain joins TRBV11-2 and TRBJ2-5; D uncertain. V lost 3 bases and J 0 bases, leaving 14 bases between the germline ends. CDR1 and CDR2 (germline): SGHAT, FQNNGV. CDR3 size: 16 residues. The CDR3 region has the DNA TGTGCCAGCAGCTTGCGGAACAGCGCAAACCAAGAGACCCAGTACTTC. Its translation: CASSLRNSANQETQYF.

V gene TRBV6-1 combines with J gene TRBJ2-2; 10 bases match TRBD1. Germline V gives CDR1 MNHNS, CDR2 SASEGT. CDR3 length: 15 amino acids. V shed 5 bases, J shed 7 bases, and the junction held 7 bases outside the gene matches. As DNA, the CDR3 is TGTGCCAGCAGTCGGGACAGGGGACGGAACGGGGAGCTGTTTTTT. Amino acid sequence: CASSRDRGRNGELFF.

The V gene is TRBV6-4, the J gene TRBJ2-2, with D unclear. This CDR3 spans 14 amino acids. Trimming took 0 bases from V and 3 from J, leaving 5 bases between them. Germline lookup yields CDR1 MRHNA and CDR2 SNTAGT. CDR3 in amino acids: CASSDSPDTGELFF. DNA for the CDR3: TGTGCCAGCAGTGACTCACCGGACACCGGGGAGCTGTTTTTT.

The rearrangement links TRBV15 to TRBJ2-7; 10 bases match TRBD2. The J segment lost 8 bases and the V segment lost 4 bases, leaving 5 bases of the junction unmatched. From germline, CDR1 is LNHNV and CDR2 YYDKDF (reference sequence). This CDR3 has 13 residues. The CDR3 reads CATSTSGGRQQYF. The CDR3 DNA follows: TGTGCCACCAGCACTAGCGGGGGCAGGCAGCAGTACTTC.

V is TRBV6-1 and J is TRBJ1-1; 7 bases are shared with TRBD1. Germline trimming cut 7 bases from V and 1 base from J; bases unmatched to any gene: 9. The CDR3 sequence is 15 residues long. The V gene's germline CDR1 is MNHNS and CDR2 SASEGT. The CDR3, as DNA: TGTGCCAGCACCCCAGGGGGGACAGCGAACACTGAAGCTTTCTTT. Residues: CASTPGGTANTEAFF.

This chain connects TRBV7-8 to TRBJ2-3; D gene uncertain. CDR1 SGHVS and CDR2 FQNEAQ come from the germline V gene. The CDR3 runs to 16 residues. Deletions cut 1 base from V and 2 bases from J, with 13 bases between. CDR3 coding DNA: TGTGCCAGCAGCTTAGTTCCTTACGGTTACACAGATACGCAGTATTTT. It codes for CASSLVPYGYTDTQYF.

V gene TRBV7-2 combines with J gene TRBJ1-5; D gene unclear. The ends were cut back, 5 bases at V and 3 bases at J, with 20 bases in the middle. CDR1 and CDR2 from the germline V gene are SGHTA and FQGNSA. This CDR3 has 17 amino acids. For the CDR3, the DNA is TGTGCCAGCAGCACCACTGGGGAGTGGTTCATCAATCAGCCCCAGCATTTT. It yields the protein CASSTTGEWFINQPQHF.

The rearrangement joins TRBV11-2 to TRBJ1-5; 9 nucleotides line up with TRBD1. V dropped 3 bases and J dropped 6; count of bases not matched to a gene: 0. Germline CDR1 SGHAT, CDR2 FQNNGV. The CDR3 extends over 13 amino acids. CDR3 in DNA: TGTGCCAGCAGCTTGACAGGGGGTCAGCCCCAGCATTTT. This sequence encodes CASSLTGGQPQHF.

CDR3 DNA sequence: TGTGCCAGCAGCTTATGGGGTACGCAGTATTTT. It encodes CASSLWGTQYF. This chain links TRBV7-9 with TRBJ2-3; D remains ambiguous. This CDR3 spans 11 amino acids. Germline CDR1 is SEHNR and CDR2 is FQNEAQ (reference sequence). Trimming removed 2 bases at V and 8 bases at J, with 5 bases between.

Written as DNA, the CDR3 is TGTGCCAAAAACCTAACGACAGGGTACGAGCAGTACTTC. Translated, it gives CAKNLTTGYEQYF. The chain recombines TRBV27 with TRBJ2-7; 7 nucleotides match TRBD1. The CDR3 is 13 amino acids. The trim removed 10 bases at V and 4 bases at J, leaving 10 bases unmatched. Germline-derived CDR1 and CDR2 are MNHEY and SMNVEV (reference sequence).

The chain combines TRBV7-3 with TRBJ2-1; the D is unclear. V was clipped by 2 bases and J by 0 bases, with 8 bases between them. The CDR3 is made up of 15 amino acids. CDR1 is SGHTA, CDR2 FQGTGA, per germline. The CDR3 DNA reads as TGTGCCAGCAGCTTAGGCTATAGCTCCTACAATGAGCAGTTCTTC. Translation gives CASSLGYSSYNEQFF. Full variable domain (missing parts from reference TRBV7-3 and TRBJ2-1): GAGVSQTPSNKVTEKGKYVELRCDPISGHTALYWYRQSLGQGPEFLIYFQGTGAADDSGLPNDRFFAVRPEGSVSTLKIQRTERGDSAVYLCASSLGYSSYNEQFFGPGTRLTVL.

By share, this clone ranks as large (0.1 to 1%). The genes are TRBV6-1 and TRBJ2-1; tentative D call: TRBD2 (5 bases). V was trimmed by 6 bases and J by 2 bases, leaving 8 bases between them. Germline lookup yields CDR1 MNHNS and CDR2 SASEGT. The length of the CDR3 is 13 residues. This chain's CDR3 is CASRPGTYNEQFF. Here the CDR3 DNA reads TGTGCCAGCAGGCCGGGAACCTACAATGAGCAGTTCTTC.

The CDR3 here is CASRRQAHNSPLHF. CDR3 coding DNA: TGTGCCAGTAGGAGACAGGCCCATAATTCACCCCTCCACTTT. This chain connects TRBV19 to TRBJ1-6; TRBD1 might be the D (6 bases). Trimming removed 6 bases from V and 5 bases from J, with 11 bases in between. The CDR3 is 14 residues long. Germline assignment: CDR1 LNHDA and CDR2 SQIVND (reference sequence).

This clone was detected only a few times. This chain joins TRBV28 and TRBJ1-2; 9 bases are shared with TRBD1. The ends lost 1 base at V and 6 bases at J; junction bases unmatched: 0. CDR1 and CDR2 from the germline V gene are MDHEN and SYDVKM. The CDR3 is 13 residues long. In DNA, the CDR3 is TGTGCCAGCAGTTTATACAGGGGGCATGGCTACACCTTC. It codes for CASSLYRGHGYTF.

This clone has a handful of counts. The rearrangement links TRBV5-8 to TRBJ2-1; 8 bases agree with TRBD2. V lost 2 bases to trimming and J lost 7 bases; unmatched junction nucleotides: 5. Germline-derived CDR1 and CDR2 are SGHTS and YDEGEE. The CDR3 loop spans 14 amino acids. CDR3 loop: CASSFLAGWNEQFF. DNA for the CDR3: TGTGCCAGCAGCTTCCTAGCGGGTTGGAATGAGCAGTTCTTC.

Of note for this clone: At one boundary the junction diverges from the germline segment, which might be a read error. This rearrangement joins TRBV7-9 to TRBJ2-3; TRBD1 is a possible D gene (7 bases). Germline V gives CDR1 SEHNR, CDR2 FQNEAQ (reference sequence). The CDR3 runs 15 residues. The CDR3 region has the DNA TGTGCCACCATCAAACGACCCGGAGGGACAGATACGCGGTATTTT. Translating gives CATIKRPGGTDTRYF.

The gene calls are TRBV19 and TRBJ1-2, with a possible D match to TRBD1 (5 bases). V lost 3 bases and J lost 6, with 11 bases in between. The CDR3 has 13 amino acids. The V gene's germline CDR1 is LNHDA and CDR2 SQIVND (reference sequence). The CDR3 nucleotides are TGTGCCAGTAGTATGGGAGGGGATCATGGCTACACCTTC. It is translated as CASSMGGDHGYTF.

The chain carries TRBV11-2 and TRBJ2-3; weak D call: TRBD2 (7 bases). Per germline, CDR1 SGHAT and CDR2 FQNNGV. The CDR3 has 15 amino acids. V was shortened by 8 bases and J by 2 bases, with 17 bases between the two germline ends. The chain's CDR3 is CASGNREGYTDTQYF. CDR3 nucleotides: TGTGCCAGCGGAAACAGGGAGGGGTACACAGATACGCAGTATTTT. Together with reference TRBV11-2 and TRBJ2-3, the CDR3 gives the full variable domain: EAGVAQSPRYKIIEKRQSVAFWCNPISGHATLYWYQQILGQGPKLLIQFQNNGVVDDSQLPKDRFSAERLKGVDSTLKIQPAKLEDSAVYLCASGNREGYTDTQYFGPGTRLTVL.

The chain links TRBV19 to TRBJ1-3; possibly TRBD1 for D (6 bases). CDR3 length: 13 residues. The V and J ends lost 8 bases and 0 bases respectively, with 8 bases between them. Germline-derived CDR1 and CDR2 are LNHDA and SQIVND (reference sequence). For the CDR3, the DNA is TGTGCCAGTTTACAGGGCTCTGGAAACACCATATATTTT. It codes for CASLQGSGNTIYF.